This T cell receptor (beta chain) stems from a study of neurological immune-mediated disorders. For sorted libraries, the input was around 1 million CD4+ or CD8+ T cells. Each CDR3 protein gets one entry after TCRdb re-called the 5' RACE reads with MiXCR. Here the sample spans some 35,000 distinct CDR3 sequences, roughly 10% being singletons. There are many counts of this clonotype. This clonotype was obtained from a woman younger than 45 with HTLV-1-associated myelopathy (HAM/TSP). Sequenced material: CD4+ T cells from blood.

Here the CDR3 reads CASRQGGAKNIQYF. The CDR3 nucleotides read TGCGCCAGCAGGCAGGGAGGAGCCAAAAACATTCAGTACTTC. The rearrangement links TRBV5-1 to TRBJ2-4; perhaps TRBD2 as D (6 bases). The CDR3 covers 14 residues. Per germline, CDR1 SGHRS and CDR2 YFSETQ. V was clipped by 5 bases and J by 0 bases, with 9 bases between them.